These T cell receptor beta chains were read from a single sample in a study of blood T cells in healthy people across ages. Each CDR3 protein is one row after TCRdb ran MiXCR on the 5' RACE reads. Of more than 900,000 distinct CDR3 sequences listed, approximately 32% are singletons. These data also featured in a second study, about T cells of mothers and their children.

The sample consisted of blood. The receptors originated from a woman in her thirties or forties in good health. Each CDR3 is given without its conserved first and last residue.

j_gene | v_gene | CDR3aa
TRBJ2-1 | TRBV7-9 | ASSLKELAGGARHNEQF
TRBJ1-2 | TRBV15 | ATSSQGGRPNYGYT
TRBJ2-1 | TRBV7-3 | ASSLTSGRYNEQF
TRBJ2-3 | TRBV24-1 | ATSDAGRGTDTQY
TRBJ2-5 | TRBV2 | VSSIEREETQY
TRBJ2-6 | TRBV7-9 | ASSLAYSGANVLT
TRBJ2-5 | TRBV6-6 | ASSYRGQYSQETQY
TRBJ2-7 | TRBV15 | VGRGQGAQEQY
TRBJ2-1 | TRBV12-3/TRBV12-4 | ASSLAEQF
TRBJ1-6 | TRBV9 | ASSVPPVVSSGSPLH
TRBJ2-5 | TRBV29-1 | SVSQPGYKRY
TRBJ1-4 | TRBV4-1 | ASSPGQLEKLF
TRBJ2-1 | TRBV19 | ASSDRGLYNEQF
TRBJ2-1 | TRBV2 | ASREELTSYNEQF
TRBJ2-4 | TRBV27 | ASSLQAGGAKNIQY
TRBJ1-6 | TRBV3-1 | ASSQERFGGRMALH
TRBJ2-5 | TRBV27 | ASSPSILGMETQY
TRBJ2-1 | TRBV5-1 | ASSLAEGAGLGNEQF
TRBJ2-7 | TRBV14 | ASSQVISEQY
TRBJ2-1 | TRBV12-3/TRBV12-4 | ASSSDNNNEQF
TRBJ2-5 | TRBV3-1 | ASSPSGLETQY
TRBJ2-7 | TRBV27 | ANRLAGGYEQY
TRBJ2-6 | TRBV15 | VTSREGSGANVLT
TRBJ2-4 | TRBV7-2 | ASSLNPSGGGNIQY
TRBJ2-7 | TRBV18 | VSSPLGAGSSYEQY
TRBJ2-1 | TRBV5-6 | ASSLGGLPF
TRBJ1-2 | TRBV7-9 | ASSLKGGRQNYGYT